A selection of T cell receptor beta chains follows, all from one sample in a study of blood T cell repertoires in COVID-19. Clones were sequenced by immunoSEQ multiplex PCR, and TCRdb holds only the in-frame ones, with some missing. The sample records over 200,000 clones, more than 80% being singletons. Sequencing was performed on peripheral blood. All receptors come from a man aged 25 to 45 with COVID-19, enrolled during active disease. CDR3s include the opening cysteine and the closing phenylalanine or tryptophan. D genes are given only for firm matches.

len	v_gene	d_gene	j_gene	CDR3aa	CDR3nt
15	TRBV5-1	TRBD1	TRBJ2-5	CASSPAGQGQETQYF	TGCGCCAGCAGCCCGGCGGGACAGGGGCAAGAGACCCAGTACTTC
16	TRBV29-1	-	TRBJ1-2	CSVDRGERRTNYGYTF	TGCAGCGTTGATAGAGGTGAGAGACGGACAAACTATGGCTACACCTTC
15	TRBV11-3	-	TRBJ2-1	CASSLGWSSYNEQFF	TGTGCCAGCAGCTTAGGTTGGAGCTCCTACAATGAGCAGTTCTTC
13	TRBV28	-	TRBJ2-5	CASSPGQQETQYF	TGTGCCAGCAGTCCCGGACAGCAAGAGACCCAGTACTTC
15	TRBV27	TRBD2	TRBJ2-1	CASSLLLAGSEEQFF	TGTGCCAGCAGTTTATTGCTAGCGGGGTCTGAAGAGCAGTTCTTC
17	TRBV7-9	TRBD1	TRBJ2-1	CASSSPRQGAGGNEQFF	TGTGCCAGCAGTTCCCCCAGGCAGGGGGCAGGGGGGAATGAGCAGTTCTTC
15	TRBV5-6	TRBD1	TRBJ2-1	CASSAGTAPYNEQFF	TGTGCCAGCAGCGCCGGGACAGCACCCTACAATGAGCAGTTCTTC
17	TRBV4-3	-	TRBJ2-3	CASSQDPPLGRIDTQYF	TGCGCCAGCAGCCAAGATCCCCCTTTGGGGAGAATAGATACGCAGTATTTT
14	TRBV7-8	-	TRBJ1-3	CASSLAGSGNTIYF	TGTGCCAGCAGCTTAGCCGGGTCCGGAAACACCATATATTTT
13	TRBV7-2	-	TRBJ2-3	CASSLQGTDTQYF	TGTGCCAGCAGCTTACAGGGAACAGATACGCAGTATTTT
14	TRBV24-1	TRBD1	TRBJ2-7	CATSGTGGFYEQYF	TGTGCCACCAGTGGGACAGGGGGTTTCTACGAGCAGTACTTC
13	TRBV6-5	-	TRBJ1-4	CATTGPTNEKLFF	TGTGCCACCACAGGGCCAACTAATGAAAAACTGTTTTTT
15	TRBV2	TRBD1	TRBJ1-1	CASGETGAVNTEAFF	TGTGCCAGTGGGGAGACAGGGGCCGTGAACACTGAAGCTTTCTTT
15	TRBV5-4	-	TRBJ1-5	CASSLASDSNQPQHF	TGTGCCAGCAGCTTGGCTTCAGATAGCAATCAGCCCCAGCATTTT
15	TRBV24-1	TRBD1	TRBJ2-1	CATSDTGTGGHEQFF	TGTGCCACCAGTGACACCGGGACAGGGGGTCATGAGCAGTTCTTC
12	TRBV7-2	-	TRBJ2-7	CASSQNYLEQYF	TGTGCCAGCAGCCAAAACTACCTCGAGCAGTACTTC
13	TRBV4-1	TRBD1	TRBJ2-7	CASSQGTGYEQYF	TGCGCCAGCAGCCAAGGGACAGGCTACGAGCAGTACTTC